The clone carrying this TCR beta chain was counted a few times. What it binds is unknown. TCRdb used MiXCR to reprocess the 5' RACE reads, holding one entry per CDR3 protein. The sample has under 150,000 distinct CDR3 sequences, roughly 8.8% seen once; the top ten hold less than 7.5%. CDR3 size: 15 residues. Germline assignment: CDR1 MDHEN and CDR2 SYDVKM. The V gene end was trimmed by 6 bases and the J gene end by 1 base; junction bases not matched to a gene: 6. The data originate from a study of CD8 T cells in ankylosing spondylitis. Study-level points and caveats: Reports of some motif variants in reactive arthritis synovial fluid and blood predate this one. The authors found the disease-linked clones to be CD8+ and relatively rare in peripheral blood. The clones that were linked to disease were reported to be significantly enriched in matched synovial fluid samples from ankylosing spondylitis patients.

This sequence joins TRBV28 and TRBJ2-7; 10 nucleotides agree with TRBD1. The clonotype was recovered from a male donor with ankylosing spondylitis. The sample comprised synovial fluid, either unsorted or a sorted T cell fraction (not recorded which). CDR3 nucleotide sequence: TGTGCCAGCAGCCGAGGGACAGGGGAGTCCTACGAGCAGTACTTC. Translated, it gives CASSRGTGESYEQYF.